Presented here are 30 T cell receptor beta chains from one specimen sequenced in a study of blood T cell repertoires in COVID-19. Clones were read by immunoSEQ multiplex PCR, and TCRdb kept only the in-frame ones, dropping some. The data hold roughly 87,000 clones, with around 88% observed a single time. The sample comprised peripheral blood. All receptors come from a man aged 50 to 60 with active COVID-19.

This chain uses TRBV6-5 with TRBJ1-1; tentative D call: TRBD1 (5 bases). Germline CDR1 is MNHEY and CDR2 is SVGAGI. Trimming cost V 1 base and J 4 bases, with 10 bases left between them. CDR3 size: 14 residues. The chain's CDR3 is CASSYWGGSTEAFF. The CDR3 nucleotides read TGTGCCAGCAGTTACTGGGGGGGAAGCACTGAAGCTTTCTTT.

The chain uses TRBV5-5 and TRBJ2-1; weak D call: TRBD2 (5 bases). The CDR3 loop spans 13 amino acids. CDR1 and CDR2 from the germline V gene are SGHKS and YYEKEE (reference sequence). V lost 4 bases to trimming and J lost 4 bases, with 9 bases between them. The CDR3 nucleotides are TGTGCCAGCAGCCCCGGGGTTTACAATGAGCAGTTCTTC. Residues: CASSPGVYNEQFF.

The rearrangement uses TRBV9 and TRBJ1-2; 10 nucleotides align to TRBD1. The germline V gene encodes CDR1 SGDLS and CDR2 YYNGEE. CDR3 size: 15 residues. Trimming at V came to 3 bases and at J to 4 bases, leaving 6 bases not matched to a gene. The CDR3 region has the DNA TGTGCCAGCAGCGACCGGGACAGGGGCTCCTATGGCTACACCTTC. It specifies CASSDRDRGSYGYTF.

The rearrangement uses TRBV25-1 and TRBJ2-1; D remains unclear. There are 13 residues in the CDR3. V was clipped by 3 bases and J by 4 bases, with 7 bases between them. Looked up from germline, CDR1 is MGHDK and CDR2 is SYGVNS. CDR3 loop: CASSDGRYNEQFF. CDR3 DNA: TGTGCCAGCAGTGATGGCAGATACAATGAGCAGTTCTTC.

The genes are TRBV7-2 and TRBJ1-5; D unresolved. CDR1 and CDR2 (germline): SGHTA, FQGNSA. The CDR3 is 13 residues long. The V end was cut by 1 base, the J end by 5 bases, with 6 bases between. CDR3 amino acids: CASSLGLDQPQHF. As DNA, the CDR3 is TGTGCCAGCAGCTTAGGGCTAGATCAGCCCCAGCATTTT.

This chain uses TRBV7-2 with TRBJ1-2, with 8 bases identical to TRBD1. Trimming cost V 1 base and J 0 bases; bases outside gene matches: 10. The CDR3 runs to 18 residues. The germline V gene has CDR1 SGHTA and CDR2 FQGNSA. The CDR3 sequence: CASSLGIPRTGPNYGYTF. The CDR3 DNA sequence: TGTGCCAGCAGCTTAGGGATACCGAGGACAGGGCCTAACTATGGCTACACCTTC.

The gene calls are TRBV6-2 or TRBV6-3 and TRBJ2-1, with D possibly matching TRBD1 (6 bases). This CDR3 contains 15 residues. The V and J ends lost 6 bases and 8 bases respectively, with 20 bases between them. Germline-derived CDR1 and CDR2 are MNHEY and SVGEGT. CDR3 DNA: TGTGCCAGCAGCCGGGAACAGGGCCCCTGGGATGAGCAGTTCTTC. Encoded protein: CASSREQGPWDEQFF.

The V and J genes are TRBV4-3 and TRBJ1-6; the D gene is possibly TRBD1 (5 bases). V was shortened by 1 base and J by 4 bases, with 17 bases between the two germline ends. The germline gives CDR1 LGHNA, CDR2 YSLEER. This CDR3 comprises 18 residues. The CDR3 loop reads CASSQVRGGGSYNSPLHF. CDR3 in DNA: TGCGCCAGCAGCCAAGTCCGCGGCGGGGGATCTTATAATTCACCCCTCCACTTT.

The V and J genes are TRBV19 and TRBJ1-2, with TRBD1 matching over 7 bases. CDR3 length: 14 residues. Germline-derived CDR1 and CDR2 are LNHDA and SQIVND (reference sequence). V lost 5 bases and J lost 3; bases outside the gene matches: 6. For the CDR3, the DNA is TGTGCCAGTAGTGGACGACAGGGAGACTATGGCTACACCTTC. Its protein is CASSGRQGDYGYTF.

This chain connects TRBV5-1 to TRBJ2-5; 9 bases line up with TRBD2. This CDR3 is built from 18 residues. The ends lost 1 base at V and 5 bases at J; junction bases unmatched: 15. Germline loops: CDR1 SGHRS, CDR2 YFSETQ. In DNA, the CDR3 is TGCGCCAGCAGCTTGTCTTCAGGGGGGACTAGCATCGATGAGACCCAGTACTTC. It specifies CASSLSSGGTSIDETQYF.

The rearrangement links TRBV7-9 to TRBJ1-4; the D gene is possibly TRBD1 (6 bases). CDR3 length equals 16 residues. Germline V gene lookup returns CDR1 SEHNR and CDR2 FQNEAQ (reference sequence). Deletions cut 5 bases from V and 0 bases from J, with 13 bases between. CDR3 bases: TGTGCCAGCAGCGGACAGCCACTTGCAACTAATGAAAAACTGTTTTTT. Translation gives CASSGQPLATNEKLFF. Looking up the rest from reference TRBV7-9 and TRBJ1-4 gives the full variable domain: DTGVSQNPRHKITKRGQNVTFRCDPISEHNRLYWYRQTLGQGPEFLTYFQNEAQLEKSRLLSDRFSAERPKGSFSTLEIQRTEQGDSAMYLCASSGQPLATNEKLFFGSGTQLSVL.

Only one count was recorded for this clone. This chain uses TRBV24-1 with TRBJ2-7; D gene ambiguous. The CDR3 runs 13 residues. From germline, CDR1 is KGHDR and CDR2 SFDVKD. The germline V and J ends were trimmed by 3 bases and 4 bases, with 9 bases remaining between them. The CDR3 loop is CATSDRGTYEQYF. In nucleotides, the CDR3 is TGTGCCACCAGTGATCGAGGAACGTACGAGCAGTACTTC.

The chain links TRBV6-2 or TRBV6-3 to TRBJ2-3, with 10 bases identical to TRBD2. The ends lost 6 bases at V and 2 bases at J; junction bases unmatched: 8. Per germline, CDR1 MNHEY and CDR2 SVGEGT. CDR3 length: 16 amino acids. The CDR3 DNA sequence: TGTGCCAGCAGCCCTGGGACTAGCGCCAACACAGATACGCAGTATTTT. As protein: CASSPGTSANTDTQYF.

Only one count was recorded for this clone. The V and J genes are TRBV7-2 and TRBJ2-5; the match to TRBD1 covers 10 bases. V was clipped by 4 bases and J by 4 bases; unmatched bases: 6. The CDR3 is made up of 15 amino acids. Germline V CDR1 and CDR2: SGHTA, FQGNSA. For the CDR3, the DNA is TGTGCCAGCAGCTCCGGGACAGGGGTTAGAGAGACCCAGTACTTC. Translation: CASSSGTGVRETQYF.

This clone is judged large. This chain connects TRBV19 to TRBJ1-4; 9 positions agree with TRBD1. Germline CDR1 reads LNHDA; CDR2 reads SQIVND (reference sequence). This CDR3 contains 14 residues. J gave up 3 bases and V 6 bases, and 2 bases lay outside the gene matches. CDR3 loop: CASSRTGANEKLFF. The CDR3 region has the DNA TGTGCCAGTAGCCGGACAGGGGCTAATGAAAAACTGTTTTTT.

The chain joins TRBV7-2 to TRBJ2-7; D not resolved. This CDR3 has 14 residues. Germline assignment: CDR1 SGHTA and CDR2 FQGNSA. Trimming removed 3 bases at V and 0 bases at J, with 9 bases between. In DNA, the CDR3 is TGTGCCAGCAGCTTTCAACAGAACTCCTACGAGCAGTACTTC. Encoded protein: CASSFQQNSYEQYF.

The chain has TRBV11-1 and TRBJ2-5; 9 bases match TRBD2. The germline V gene has CDR1 SGHAT and CDR2 FQDESV (reference sequence). The J segment lost 5 bases and the V segment lost 2 bases, leaving 6 bases of the junction unmatched. CDR3 length equals 15 residues. The CDR3 sequence: CASSLSGGLQETQYF. CDR3 sequence (DNA): TGTGCCAGCAGCTTAAGCGGGGGGTTACAGGAGACCCAGTACTTC.

The chain combines TRBV7-2 with TRBJ2-1; 10 bases map to TRBD2. CDR3 size: 16 residues. The V segment lost 2 bases and the J segment 9 bases; nucleotides outside the gene matches: 10. The germline V gene has CDR1 SGHTA and CDR2 FQGNSA. The DNA for the CDR3 is TGTGCCAGCAGCTTATTCCCTAGCGGGAGAGATAGTGAGCAGTTCTTC. Residues: CASSLFPSGRDSEQFF.

The chain recombines TRBV5-6 with TRBJ2-3; 7 bases fit TRBD1. V gave up 2 bases and J gave up 5 bases; unmatched junction bases: 5. Germline CDR1 and CDR2: SGHDT and YYEEEE. This CDR3 has 14 residues. CDR3 residues: CASSFGQVEDTQYF. The DNA for the CDR3 is TGTGCCAGCAGCTTCGGACAGGTGGAAGATACGCAGTATTTT.

This clone was seen just once. V usage is TRBV12-3 or TRBV12-4 and J usage is TRBJ1-2; D uncertain. Trimming took 3 bases from V and 4 from J, leaving 6 bases between them. The CDR3 sequence is 12 residues long. CDR3 nucleotides: TGTGCCAGCAGTTTGTGGGCCTATGGCTACACCTTC. Encoded protein: CASSLWAYGYTF.

The rearrangement links TRBV15 to TRBJ1-5; 9 nucleotides agree with TRBD1. The CDR3 consists of 18 residues. The germline CDR1 and CDR2 sequences are LNHNV and YYDKDF (reference sequence). The trim removed 5 bases at V and 1 base at J, leaving 12 bases unmatched. CDR3: CATSSQVGGTGSNQPQHF. CDR3 nucleotides: TGTGCCACCAGCTCACAGGTGGGGGGGACAGGGAGCAATCAGCCCCAGCATTTT.

The rearrangement joins TRBV28 to TRBJ1-5, with D perhaps matching TRBD1 (6 bases). The V gene's germline CDR1 is MDHEN and CDR2 SYDVKM. Trimming took 3 bases from V and 7 from J, leaving 19 bases between them. The CDR3 covers 16 residues. The CDR3 region has the DNA TGTGCCAGCAGTTTTGGAGGACAGTACACCGGACAGCCCCAGCATTTT. Amino acid sequence: CASSFGGQYTGQPQHF.

This clone is a singleton in its sample. This chain connects TRBV6-2 or TRBV6-3 to TRBJ2-6; 12 bases map to TRBD2. The CDR3 spans 19 residues. Germline lookup yields CDR1 MNHEY and CDR2 SVGEGT. J lost 2 bases, V lost 4 bases, and 9 bases had no gene match. The CDR3 sequence is CASSFRLAGETAGANVLTF. The CDR3 DNA reads as TGTGCCAGCAGTTTCCGACTAGCGGGAGAAACAGCTGGGGCCAACGTCCTGACTTTC.

The J gene is TRBJ1-5, the V gene TRBV18; D possibly corresponds to TRBD1 (5 bases). V shed 6 bases and J shed 4 bases, with 19 bases lying between them. CDR3 length: 16 residues. The germline gives CDR1 KGHSH, CDR2 LQKENI. The CDR3 coding sequence is TGTGCCAGCTCCCGGATGGGCGTAAGGGGAAATCAGCCCCAGCATTTT. Encoded protein: CASSRMGVRGNQPQHF. The full variable domain, rest sourced from reference TRBV18 and TRBJ1-5, is NAGVMQNPRHLVRRRGQEARLRCSPMKGHSHVYWYRQLPEEGLKFMVYLQKENIIDESGMPKERFSAEFPKEGPSILRIQQVVRGDSAAYFCASSRMGVRGNQPQHFGDGTRLSIL.

The chain recombines TRBV7-9 with TRBJ2-7; D unclear. Trimming pared 3 bases from V and 3 bases from J, leaving 15 bases between. This CDR3 spans 15 amino acids. Germline V gives CDR1 SEHNR, CDR2 FQNEAQ (reference sequence). The CDR3 reads CASSFYYLHGYEQYF. The CDR3 DNA sequence: TGTGCCAGCAGCTTTTATTACCTCCACGGCTACGAGCAGTACTTC.

The chain carries TRBV24-1 and TRBJ1-2; D gene uncertain. The CDR3 has 15 residues. Germline values: CDR1 KGHDR, CDR2 SFDVKD. Trimming removed 6 bases from V and 7 bases from J, with 20 bases in between. The CDR3 DNA reads as TGTGCCACCAGTAATCCGGGGAGGGAAGAGGTTGGCTACACCTTC. Protein sequence: CATSNPGREEVGYTF.

This chain connects TRBV30 to TRBJ2-3, with TRBD2 matching 12 bases. The germline CDR1 and CDR2 sequences are GTSNPN and SVGIG (reference sequence). The CDR3 has 15 residues. V lost 4 bases, J lost 3 bases, and 5 bases stayed unmatched. CDR3 DNA sequence: TGTGCCTGGACTAGCGGGGGGGCGGGTACAGATACGCAGTATTTT. Translating it yields CAWTSGGAGTDTQYF.

The rearrangement joins TRBV5-1 to TRBJ1-1, with no clear D. This CDR3 is 14 amino acids long. The V end was cut by 2 bases, the J end by 4 bases, with 12 bases between. The V gene's germline CDR1 is SGHRS and CDR2 YFSETQ. The CDR3 coding sequence is TGCGCCAGCAGCTTTGCGGACTATTCCACTGAAGCTTTCTTT. The encoded protein is CASSFADYSTEAFF.

The chain combines TRBV5-5 with TRBJ2-3; 9 nucleotides agree with TRBD1. The CDR3 spans 16 residues. Germline-derived CDR1 and CDR2 are SGHKS and YYEKEE (reference sequence). V was pared by 4 bases and J by 2 bases, with 8 bases of the junction left unmatched. For the CDR3, the DNA is TGTGCCAGCAGCCACCAACAGGGGGCAAACACAGATACGCAGTATTTT. Its translation: CASSHQQGANTDTQYF.

The rearrangement uses TRBV5-4 and TRBJ1-1; 8 bases fit TRBD1. Trimming removed 1 base from V and 3 bases from J; junction bases left unmatched: 8. The CDR3 spans 16 residues. Germline V gene lookup returns CDR1 SGHNT and CDR2 YYREEE (reference sequence). CDR3 DNA: TGTGCCAGCAGCTTGCCCTCGGGACAGGAGGACACTGAAGCTTTCTTT. Translated: CASSLPSGQEDTEAFF.